This T cell receptor (beta chain) was obtained from a study of neurological immune-mediated disorders. In germline, CDR1 is SQVTM, CDR2 ANQGSEA. There are 14 residues in the CDR3. The V and J ends lost 2 bases and 9 bases respectively, with 20 bases between them. For the unsorted libraries, 2 million PBMCs stored at -80 C served as input. Many counts were recorded for this clonotype. What it binds is not known. Broader study findings: HTLV-1-associated myelopathy had the most TCR clonal expansion, while multiple sclerosis had the least, a level that fell below healthy controls. Across subjects, expanded clones had no CDR3 amino acid sequences in common, pointing to private repertoires in all groups.

With 10-nucleotide random UMIs included, cDNA was synthesized by 5'RACE. Each CDR3 protein gets one entry after TCRdb re-called the 5' RACE reads with MiXCR. The sample lists approximately 31,000 distinct CDR3 sequences, 4.6% occurring once. The receptor comes from a man younger than 30 in good health. Material for sequencing was PBMCs. The genes are TRBV29-1 and TRBJ2-7; weak D call: TRBD2 (6 bases). The CDR3 loop is CSVESGDERRGQYF. CDR3 nucleotide sequence: TGCAGCGTTGAATCGGGGGACGAACGACGTGGGCAGTACTTC.